This TCR beta chain was recovered during a study of T cells in Graves' hyperthyroidism and ophthalmopathy (dated by TCRdb to between 2019 and 2020). Turning to the overall study: Peripheral blood samples were taken at the time of initial diagnosis, prior to any treatment. To identify TCR V-J signatures that set the groups apart, the researchers used a discovery cohort of 90 to 100 patients, made up of roughly 45 with Graves' ophthalmopathy and about 55 with stable Graves' hyperthyroidism. Whether ophthalmopathy could be predicted prospectively was tested in an independent validation cohort made up of 18 to 20 hyperthyroidism patients plus 17 patients who later progressed to ophthalmopathy. The 95 to 100 discovery patients were divided at random into training and test sets in a 7:3 ratio. In over five Graves' hyperthyroidism patients, the study also compared T-cell repertoires from thyroid tissue with T-cell repertoires from blood. After sampling, hyperthyroidism patients received methimazole starting at 30 mg daily, and ophthalmopathy patients received high-dose intravenous methylprednisolone. The paper describes TCR Vbeta CDR3 sequencing of 135 peripheral blood samples, made up of around 41 ophthalmopathy patients, 70 to 75 hyperthyroidism patients and 17 progressor patients. Study-wide conclusions, independent of this receptor: Most expanded thyroid clonotypes (frequency above 0.001) were also detected in blood, a finding suggesting that blood repertoires may reflect thyroid immune responses. In validation, progression to ophthalmopathy was predicted by the model with 70% to 71% sensitivity and 72.22% specificity, a median of around 6.5 months before onset. Sample size was not statistically predetermined, and blinding of investigators to group allocation was not performed. Ophthalmopathy was separated from stable hyperthyroidism by a 13 V-J signature model, with 85% to 90% sensitivity and approximately 84% specificity obtained in cross-validation and 80%/75% obtained in testing.

From its cysteine to its phenylalanine, the CDR3 spans 17 amino acids. Here the CDR3 DNA is all that survives: 51 bases in frame from base 1. Based on the germline V gene, the CDR1 and CDR2 sequences are MDHEN and SYDVKM. V is clipped by 2 bases and J by 2 bases, and the sequence between their germline boundaries is 16 bases long. Ophthalmopathy patients had moderately to severely active disease, Clinical Activity Score of at least 3, NOSPECS grade of at least 4, and duration under 3 months. Patients with uncontrolled infections, other autoimmune diseases, pregnancy or lactation were excluded. Diagnoses relied on clinical symptoms, serum thyroxine and TRAb, thyroid ultrasound and orbital computed tomography. PBMCs were isolated from 7.5 to 10 ml of fresh peripheral blood by Ficoll-Paque density gradient centrifugation. Total RNA was extracted with Trizol reagent, and quality was checked on an Agilent 2100 Bioanalyzer.

This clonotype has ten or more counts. It has no known antigen specificity. No base quality information exists; no much larger clone differs at one position. The TCR beta CDR3 regions were amplified from RNA transcripts. The TCR CDR3 was subjected to a first round of RT-PCR using the HTBI primer set and the Qiagen OneStep RT-PCR kit. Libraries were constructed in a second round of multiplex PCR, after which size selection and purification were performed. Paired-end sequencing of the libraries was performed with 100 bp reads on an Illumina HiSeq2000. From the authors' description of their analysis: Raw data were processed with SOAPnuke, discarding reads with adapters, uncalled bases, mean Phred below 15, or no exact constant-primer or identifier match. High-quality paired reads were merged using COPE v1.2.5, and each unique nucleotide sequence was defined as a clonotype. MiTCR v1.1 was used to align the clonotypes against IMGT TRBV, TRBD and TRBJ reference segments. The analysis included only V-J combinations with a frequency above 0.0001, which together covered approximately 99% of the repertoires. A TCS score was defined as the ratio of F50 (clonal expansion) to E x V (chaos), with BLOSUM62-based TCRdist applied between CDR3 peptides within each V-J. Welch's t-statistics and random forest reduced 500 to 550 V-J features to roughly 13, which were used in a naive Bayes classifier (R e1071). TCRdb's own reprocessing of the public reads used fastp at Q25 and MiXCR and kept productive beta chains. All rows with the same CDR3 protein become a single entry with the most common DNA and genes. TCRdb, not the original authors, processed these V and J calls. A total of more than 350,000 distinct CDR3 sequences appear in this sample, over 12% of them only once. Roughly 19% of the sample is in the top ten clones.

Sequencing was done on a sample of blood. Recombination connected TRBV28 to TRBJ1-5; the D gene is unclear. This clonotype originated in an older woman with Graves' ophthalmopathy. The DNA reads as follows: TGTGCCAGCAGTTTAATCCCCCGGGAGGTGGGCAATCAGCCCCAGCATTTT. This translates into CASSLIPREVGNQPQHF.